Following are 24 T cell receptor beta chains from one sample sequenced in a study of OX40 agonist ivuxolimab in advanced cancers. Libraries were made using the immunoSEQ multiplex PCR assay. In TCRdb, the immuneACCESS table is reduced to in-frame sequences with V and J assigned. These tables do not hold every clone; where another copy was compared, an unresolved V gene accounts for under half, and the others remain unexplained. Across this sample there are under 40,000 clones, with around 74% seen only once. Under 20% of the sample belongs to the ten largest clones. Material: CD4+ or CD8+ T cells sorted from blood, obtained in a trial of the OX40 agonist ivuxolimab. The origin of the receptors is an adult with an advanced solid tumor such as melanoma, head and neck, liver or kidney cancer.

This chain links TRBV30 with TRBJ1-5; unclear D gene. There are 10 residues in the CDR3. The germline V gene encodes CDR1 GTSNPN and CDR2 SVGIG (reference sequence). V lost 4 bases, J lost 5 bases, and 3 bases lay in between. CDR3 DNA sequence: TGTGCCTGGACTTATCAGCCCCAGCATTTT. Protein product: CAWTYQPQHF.

The CDR3 region has the DNA TGTGCCAGCAGCATCGTGGGCCGACAGGGTGGTGAGCAGTTCTTC. Protein: CASSIVGRQGGEQFF. This chain connects TRBV7-9 to TRBJ2-1; 7 bases align to TRBD1. The CDR3 covers 15 residues. Germline V gives CDR1 SEHNR, CDR2 FQNEAQ (reference sequence). Trimming took 5 bases from V and 9 from J; bases not matched to a gene: 13.

This chain's CDR3 is CASSPNRGDGYTF. CDR3 DNA: TGTGCCAGCTCACCTAACAGGGGTGATGGCTACACCTTC. The V call is TRBV18, the J call TRBJ1-2, with TRBD1 matching 7 bases. Germline V lookup: CDR1 KGHSH, CDR2 LQKENI. Losses at the gene ends were 3 bases for V and 6 bases for J; bases not matched to a gene: 4. The CDR3 is 13 residues long.

The chain's CDR3 is CASSLVNTEAFF. CDR3 nucleotides: TGTGCCAGCAGCTTGGTGAACACTGAAGCTTTCTTT. The V gene is TRBV5-4, the J gene TRBJ1-1; no reliable D call. This CDR3 is built from 12 residues. Trimming cost V 0 bases and J 0 bases, with 0 bases left between them. The germline CDR1 and CDR2 sequences are SGHNT and YYREEE (reference sequence).

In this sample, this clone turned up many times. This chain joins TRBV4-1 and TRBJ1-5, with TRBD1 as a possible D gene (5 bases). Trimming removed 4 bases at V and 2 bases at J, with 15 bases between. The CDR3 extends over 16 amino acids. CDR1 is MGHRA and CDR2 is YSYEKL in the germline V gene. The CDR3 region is CASSPTGRYGNQPQHF. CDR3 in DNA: TGCGCCAGCAGCCCAACGGGACGATACGGCAATCAGCCCCAGCATTTT.

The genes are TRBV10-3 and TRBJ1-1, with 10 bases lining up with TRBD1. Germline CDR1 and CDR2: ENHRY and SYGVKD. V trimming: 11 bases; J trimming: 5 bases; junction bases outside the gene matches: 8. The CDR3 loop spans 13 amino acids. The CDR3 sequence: CAAGGQGRTEAFF. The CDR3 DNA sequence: TGTGCCGCAGGGGGACAGGGGCGAACTGAAGCTTTCTTT.

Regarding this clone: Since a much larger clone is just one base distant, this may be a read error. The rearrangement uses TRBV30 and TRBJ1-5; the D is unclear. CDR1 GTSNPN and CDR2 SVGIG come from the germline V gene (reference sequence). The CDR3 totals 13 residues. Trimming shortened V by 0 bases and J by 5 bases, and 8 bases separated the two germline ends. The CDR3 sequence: CAWSVRQDQPQHF. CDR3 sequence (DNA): TGTGCCTGGAGTGTACGCCAGGATCAGCCCCAGCATTTT.

The CDR3 nucleotides read TGTGCCAGCAGCGGCCAGGGGAACACTGAAGCTTTCTTT. Protein sequence: CASSGQGNTEAFF. The chain recombines TRBV5-4 with TRBJ1-1; D might be TRBD1 (5 bases). Trimming left V 4 bases short and J 1 base short, with 8 bases between. CDR1 is SGHNT, CDR2 YYREEE, per germline (reference sequence). The CDR3 covers 13 residues.

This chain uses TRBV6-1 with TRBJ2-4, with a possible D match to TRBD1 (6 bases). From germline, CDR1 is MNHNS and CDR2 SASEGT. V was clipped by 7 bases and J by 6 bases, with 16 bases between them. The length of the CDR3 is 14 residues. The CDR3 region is CASTLPGTPNIQYF. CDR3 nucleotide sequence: TGTGCCAGCACCCTCCCTGGGACACCAAACATTCAGTACTTC.

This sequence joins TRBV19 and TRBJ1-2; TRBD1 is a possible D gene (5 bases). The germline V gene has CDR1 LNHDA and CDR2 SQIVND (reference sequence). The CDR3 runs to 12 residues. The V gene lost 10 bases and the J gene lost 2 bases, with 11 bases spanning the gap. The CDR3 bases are TGTGCCACCCGGACATCCAACTATGGCTACACCTTC. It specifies CATRTSNYGYTF.

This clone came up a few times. The CDR3: CASSVGPGIRDTQYF. For the CDR3, the DNA is TGTGCCAGCAGCGTGGGCCCAGGGATCAGGGATACGCAGTATTTT. This sequence joins TRBV25-1 and TRBJ2-3, with D possibly matching TRBD1 (5 bases). The germline gives CDR1 MGHDK, CDR2 SYGVNS. V lost 6 bases and J lost 6, with 19 bases in between. The CDR3 contains 15 residues. Full variable domain (rest looked up from reference TRBV25-1 and TRBJ2-3): EADIYQTPRYLVIGTGKKITLECSQTMGHDKMYWYQQDPGMELHLIHYSYGVNSTEKGDLSSESTVSRIRTEHFPLTLESARPSHTSQYLCASSVGPGIRDTQYFGPGTRLTVL.

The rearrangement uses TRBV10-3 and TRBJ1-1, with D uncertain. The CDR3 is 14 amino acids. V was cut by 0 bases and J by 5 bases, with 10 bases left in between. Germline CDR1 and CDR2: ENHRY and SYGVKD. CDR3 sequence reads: CAISESEGITEAFF. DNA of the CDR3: TGTGCCATCAGTGAGTCAGAAGGGATAACTGAAGCTTTCTTT.

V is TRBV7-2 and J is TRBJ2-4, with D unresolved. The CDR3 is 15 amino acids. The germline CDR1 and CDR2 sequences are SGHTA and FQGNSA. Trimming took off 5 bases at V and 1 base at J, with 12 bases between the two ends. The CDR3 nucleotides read TGTGCCAGCAGCCCCGACCCCGGGGCCAAAAACATTCAGTACTTC. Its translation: CASSPDPGAKNIQYF.

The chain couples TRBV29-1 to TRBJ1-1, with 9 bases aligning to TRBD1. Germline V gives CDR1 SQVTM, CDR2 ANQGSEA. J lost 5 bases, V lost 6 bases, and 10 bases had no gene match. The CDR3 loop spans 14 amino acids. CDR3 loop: CSVSPGTGRTEAFF. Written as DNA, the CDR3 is TGCAGCGTCTCACCGGGGACAGGGCGGACTGAAGCTTTCTTT.

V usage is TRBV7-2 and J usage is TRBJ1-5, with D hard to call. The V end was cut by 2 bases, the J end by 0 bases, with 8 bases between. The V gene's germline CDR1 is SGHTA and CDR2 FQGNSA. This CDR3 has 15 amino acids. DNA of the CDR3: TGTGCCAGCAGCTTATCCCAGAATAGCAATCAGCCCCAGCATTTT. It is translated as CASSLSQNSNQPQHF.

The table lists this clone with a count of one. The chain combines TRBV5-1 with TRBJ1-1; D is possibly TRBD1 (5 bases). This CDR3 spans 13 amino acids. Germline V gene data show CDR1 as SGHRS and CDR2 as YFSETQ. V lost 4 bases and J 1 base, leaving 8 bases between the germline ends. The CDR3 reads CASSGDQNTEAFF. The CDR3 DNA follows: TGCGCCAGCAGCGGGGACCAGAACACTGAAGCTTTCTTT.

The CDR3 is CASSRRDSTDTQYF. The CDR3 nucleotides read TGTGCCAGCAGTCGCCGGGACAGCACAGATACGCAGTATTTT. This rearrangement joins TRBV6-5 to TRBJ2-3; D could derive from TRBD1 or TRBD2 (5 bases each). CDR1 is MNHEY and CDR2 is SVGAGI in the germline V gene. CDR3 length equals 14 residues. With 5 bases removed from V and 0 bases from J, the gap between germline ends came to 9 bases.

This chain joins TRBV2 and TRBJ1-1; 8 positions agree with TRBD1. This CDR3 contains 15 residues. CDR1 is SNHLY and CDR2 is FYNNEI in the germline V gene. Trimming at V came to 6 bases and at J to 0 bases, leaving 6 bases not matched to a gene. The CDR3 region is CASRGTGYVNTEAFF. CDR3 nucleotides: TGTGCCAGCAGAGGGACAGGATACGTGAACACTGAAGCTTTCTTT.

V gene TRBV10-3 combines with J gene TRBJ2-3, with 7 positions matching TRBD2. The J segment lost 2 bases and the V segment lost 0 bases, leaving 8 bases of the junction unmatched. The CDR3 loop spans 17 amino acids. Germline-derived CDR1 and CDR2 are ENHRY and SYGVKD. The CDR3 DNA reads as TGTGCCATCAGTGAGTCAAGCGGGGAGATATACACAGATACGCAGTATTTT. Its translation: CAISESSGEIYTDTQYF.

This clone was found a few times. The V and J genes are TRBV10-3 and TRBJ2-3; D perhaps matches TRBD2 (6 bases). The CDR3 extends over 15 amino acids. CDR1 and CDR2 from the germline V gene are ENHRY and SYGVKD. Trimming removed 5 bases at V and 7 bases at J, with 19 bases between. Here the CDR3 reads CAISPPGGGRNTQYF. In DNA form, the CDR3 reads TGTGCCATCAGTCCCCCCGGTGGGGGGAGGAATACGCAGTATTTT.

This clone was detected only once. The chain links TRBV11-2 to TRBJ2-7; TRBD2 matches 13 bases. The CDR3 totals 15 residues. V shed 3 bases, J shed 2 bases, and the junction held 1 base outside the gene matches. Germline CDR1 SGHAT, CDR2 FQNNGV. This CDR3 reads CASSFGLAGAYEQYF. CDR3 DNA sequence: TGTGCCAGCAGCTTTGGACTAGCGGGGGCCTACGAGCAGTACTTC.

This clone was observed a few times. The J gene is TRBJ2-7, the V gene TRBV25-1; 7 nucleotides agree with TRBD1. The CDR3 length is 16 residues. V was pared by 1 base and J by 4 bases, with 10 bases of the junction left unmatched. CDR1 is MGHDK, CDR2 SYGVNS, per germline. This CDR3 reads CASSELGSARGYEQYF. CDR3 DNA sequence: TGTGCCAGCAGTGAATTAGGGAGCGCCAGGGGGTACGAGCAGTACTTC.

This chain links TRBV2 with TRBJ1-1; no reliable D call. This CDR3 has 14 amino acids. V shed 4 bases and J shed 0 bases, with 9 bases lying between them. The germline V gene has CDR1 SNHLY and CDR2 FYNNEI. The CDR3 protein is CASSAVSVNTEAFF. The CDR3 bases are TGTGCCAGCAGTGCTGTGTCGGTGAACACTGAAGCTTTCTTT.

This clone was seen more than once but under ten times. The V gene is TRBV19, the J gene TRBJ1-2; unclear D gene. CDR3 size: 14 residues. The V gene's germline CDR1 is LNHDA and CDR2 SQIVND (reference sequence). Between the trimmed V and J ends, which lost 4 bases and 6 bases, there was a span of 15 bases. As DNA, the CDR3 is TGTGCCAGTAGTAGGGCGGGGTTAGCGGATGGCTACACCTTC. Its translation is CASSRAGLADGYTF.